The 8 T cell receptor beta chains presented below share a single source sample, sequenced in a study of T-cell reconstitution after alpha-beta-depleted transplantation in children. Using unique molecular identifiers, the investigators prepared the TCRbeta library. TCRdb called the PCR reads again in MiXCR, with one record for every CDR3 protein. The sample yields more than 450,000 distinct CDR3 sequences, 15% to 20% seen once. The material was PBMCs from the stem cell graft donor, obtained from the stem cell graft. Every receptor here comes from a human donor who donated a stem cell graft to a child with acute lymphoblastic leukemia.

There are a few counts of this clonotype. The genes are TRBV7-9 and TRBJ1-2, with D possibly matching TRBD1 (5 bases). The V end was cut by 5 bases, the J end by 4 bases, with 14 bases between. The CDR3 length is 14 residues. Germline values: CDR1 SEHNR, CDR2 FQNEAQ (reference sequence). The CDR3: CASSQSRGLYGYTF. Written as DNA, the CDR3 is TGTGCCAGCAGCCAGTCGAGGGGTCTCTATGGCTACACCTTC.

The rearrangement links TRBV20-1 to TRBJ2-1; 8 bases agree with TRBD2. Germline V gives CDR1 DFQATT, CDR2 SNEGSKA (reference sequence). Trimming at V came to 4 bases and at J to 7 bases, leaving 15 bases not matched to a gene. The CDR3 is 16 residues long. The CDR3 sequence is CSAKRLAYGSVNEQFF. DNA of the CDR3: TGCAGTGCTAAACGACTAGCGTATGGGTCTGTGAATGAGCAGTTCTTC.

This clonotype was recorded a few times. This chain joins TRBV15 and TRBJ1-4, with TRBD1 as a possible D gene (6 bases). The CDR3 is 16 residues long. V lost 0 bases and J lost 3, with 11 bases in between. Germline V CDR1 and CDR2: LNHNV, YYDKDF (reference sequence). CDR3: CATSRDHGGSNEKLFF. In DNA, the CDR3 is TGTGCCACCAGCAGAGATCACGGGGGCTCTAATGAAAAACTGTTTTTT. Full variable domain (outside the CDR3, taken from reference TRBV15 and TRBJ1-4): DAMVIQNPRYQVTQFGKPVTLSCSQTLNHNVMYWYQQKSSQAPKLLFHYYDKDFNNEADTPDNFQSRRPNTSFCFLDIRSPGLGDTAMYLCATSRDHGGSNEKLFFGSGTQLSVL.

J is TRBJ2-7 and V is TRBV5-1, with 7 bases lining up with TRBD1. The germline V gene encodes CDR1 SGHRS and CDR2 YFSETQ. J was trimmed by 5 bases and V by 0 bases; bases with no gene match: 8. This CDR3 comprises 15 residues. CDR3 amino acids: CASSLDGGQINEQYF. CDR3 DNA sequence: TGCGCCAGCAGCTTGGATGGGGGACAGATAAACGAGCAGTACTTC. Full variable domain (remainder filled in from reference TRBV5-1 and TRBJ2-7): KAGVTQTPRYLIKTRGQQVTLSCSPISGHRSVSWYQQTPGQGLQFLFEYFSETQRNKGNFPGRFSGRQFSNSRSEMNVSTLELGDSALYLCASSLDGGQINEQYFGPGTRLTVT.

In this sample, this clonotype turned up a few times. The chain carries TRBV7-9 and TRBJ2-1, with D possibly matching TRBD2 (6 bases). CDR1 is SEHNR and CDR2 is FQNEAQ in the germline V gene (reference sequence). The ends were cut back, 2 bases at V and 2 bases at J, with 16 bases in the middle. The length of the CDR3 is 17 residues. CDR3 region: CASSLRHPGLPYNEQFF. The CDR3 DNA follows: TGTGCCAGCAGCTTAAGACATCCGGGACTCCCCTACAATGAGCAGTTCTTC.

A few counts support this clonotype. This chain connects TRBV3-1 to TRBJ1-6, with a tentative D call TRBD1 (6 bases). Germline V lookup: CDR1 LGHDT, CDR2 YNNKEL (reference sequence). The CDR3 length is 18 residues. V lost 0 bases to trimming and J lost 4 bases, with 16 bases between them. The CDR3 DNA follows: TGTGCCAGCAGCCAAGATTGGAGTACCAGGGGTTATAATTCACCCCTCCACTTT. Translated, it gives CASSQDWSTRGYNSPLHF.

This clonotype has more than one count but fewer than ten. The chain couples TRBV5-1 to TRBJ2-1, with D possibly TRBD1 on 6 matching bases. Germline-derived CDR1 and CDR2 are SGHRS and YFSETQ. Trimming stripped 3 bases from V and 4 bases from J, with 14 bases between. This CDR3 spans 15 amino acids. CDR3 DNA sequence: TGCGCCAGCAGCTGGGCGGACAGCCCATACAATGAGCAGTTCTTC. Its protein product is CASSWADSPYNEQFF. Variable domain in full (rest from reference TRBV5-1 and TRBJ2-1): KAGVTQTPRYLIKTRGQQVTLSCSPISGHRSVSWYQQTPGQGLQFLFEYFSETQRNKGNFPGRFSGRQFSNSRSEMNVSTLELGDSALYLCASSWADSPYNEQFFGPGTRLTVL.

This clonotype was detected a few times. V and J are TRBV6-2 or TRBV6-3 and TRBJ1-1; no firm D call. The germline V gene has CDR1 MNHEY and CDR2 SVGEGT. CDR3 length: 12 residues. The ends were cut back, 4 bases at V and 3 bases at J, with 6 bases in the middle. The CDR3 DNA reads TGTGCCAGCAGTTCTATCGACACTGAAGCTTTCTTT. It is translated as CASSSIDTEAFF.